This entry is about one TCR beta chain. Its specific antigen is unknown. It has no much larger one-base neighbor in the sample; base qualities were not kept. Each clonotype received, on average, around 10x coverage in deep resolution sequencing performed on a MiSeq, where the target depth lay between 1 in 1 million and 1 in 200,000 T cells. The immunoSEQ hsTCRB Kit was used to generate TCR beta libraries. Concerning the study's data processing: ImmunoSEQ Data Assistant and ImmunoSEQ Analyzer were used for data analysis, and V, D and J genes were assigned according to IMGT definitions. Clonality, with values ranging from 0 to 1, was calculated as one minus the normalized Shannon entropy of productive rearrangement frequencies. Only overrepresented clonotypes making up at least 0.05% of each patient's repertoire were included in the public clonotype analysis. Roughly 13 repertoires from age-matched healthy donors, obtained from immuneACCESS, served as clonality controls. TCRdb re-hosts the immuneACCESS table, in-frame sequences only. Its copies lack some clones; in the studies checked, an unresolved V gene accounts for under half of them, and the cause for the rest is not known. Clone size and V and J calls were adopted from that table, with D and trimming inferred from the DNA. For this sample the table gives 150,000 to 200,000 clones, of which about 72% were detected only once. The top ten hold 13% of the sample.

The sample is drawn from a study of cytotoxic CD8 clonotypes in ibrutinib-treated CLL (dated by TCRdb to the early 2020s). With respect to the entire study: The cohort included roughly 15 treatment-naive and under 13 relapsed/refractory patients; about 18 were IGHV unmutated. Partial responses were observed in approximately 24 patients and complete responses in 2; after a median follow-up of 68 months, remission was maintained in 14 patients and progression was observed in approximately twelve. The response samples were drawn at a median of roughly twelve months into treatment, with a range of roughly 6 to 40 months. An average of 255,043 productive templates and 94,082 productive rearrangements was obtained per sample. Of the roughly 86 people in the trial, around 26 had longitudinal samples available. Cryopreserved peripheral blood mononuclear cells were obtained before treatment, at response, and at either sustained remission or disease progression. Every sample from remission and from progressive disease was obtained while the patients were still on ibrutinib.

The study at large found these results: Sampling times were not matched between sustained-remission and progressing patients, and lymph node repertoires were not studied. Baseline clonality was found to be higher than that of age-matched healthy donors and was strongly correlated with circulating CD8+ T-cell counts. Clonality increased at ibrutinib response, stayed stable in sustained remission, and fell back toward baseline at progression. Public clonotypes were rare and either shrank or stayed stable during treatment, and the rise in clonality at ibrutinib response reflected expansion of private clonotypes.

The time point label, read with the paper, signifies: approximately 2 years on ibrutinib. For TCR beta library preparation, roughly 2 micrograms of genomic DNA were extracted from the cryopreserved PBMCs. Longitudinal blood samples from CLL patients receiving ibrutinib monotherapy were subjected to high-throughput TCR beta sequencing. The patients were enrolled in a single-center, open-label phase 2 trial of ibrutinib monotherapy. The CDR3 spans 14 residues, from the cysteine through the phenylalanine. Of the read, only the CDR3 DNA is kept; its 42 bases are in frame from base 1. CDR1 and CDR2, looked up from the germline V gene (reference sequence), are GTSNPN and SVGIG. Trimming removed 0 bases from V and 4 bases from J, leaving 10 bases between the germline ends.

The sequence came from a human donor with chronic lymphocytic leukemia. The input for sequencing was PBMCs, taken after 24 months of ibrutinib treatment. The receptor chain draws on TRBV30 and TRBJ1-5, with TRBD1 as a weak D call on 5 bases. The CDR3: CAWSVAGGNQPQHF. The nucleotides read TGTGCCTGGAGTGTAGCGGGGGGTAATCAGCCCCAGCATTTT.